Given below is one T cell receptor beta chain in context. The data stem from a study of T cells in Graves' hyperthyroidism and ophthalmopathy. RNA transcripts served as the template for amplifying TCR beta CDR3 regions. With the HTBI primer set, the TCR CDR3 went through a first round of RT-PCR. TCRdb redid the calling of the multiplex PCR reads with MiXCR, one entry per CDR3 protein. The sample shows 500,000 to 650,000 distinct CDR3 sequences, about 20% of them seen only once. Germline V lookup: CDR1 SQVTM, CDR2 ANQGSEA. Germline trimming cut 3 bases from V and 0 bases from J; bases unmatched to any gene: 5. The CDR3 covers 14 residues.

Sample: blood. The sequence was collected from a man in his forties or fifties with Graves' ophthalmopathy. The rearrangement joins TRBV29-1 to TRBJ2-7; 7 positions agree with TRBD2. This CDR3 reads CSVDRGGASYEQYF. CDR3 bases: TGCAGCGTTGATAGGGGAGGGGCCTCCTACGAGCAGTACTTC.